The 13 T cell receptor beta chains below come from one sample, sequenced in a study of T cell responses to AZD1222 COVID-19 vaccine. Measured with immunoSEQ multiplex PCR; TCRdb has only the in-frame clones, and not every one. The table lists roughly 140,000 clones, about 88% of them singletons. This specimen was peripheral blood, taken 28 days after the second AZD1222 dose. These receptors were collected from an adult who received the AZD1222 COVID-19 vaccine.

The sample holds one count of this clone. CDR3 bases: TGTGCCAGCAGCGCCCGACAGGGAGGGACTGAAGCTTTCTTT. Its protein product is CASSARQGGTEAFF. The chain links TRBV5-5 to TRBJ1-1, with 7 bases aligning to TRBD1. The germline CDR1 and CDR2 sequences are SGHKS and YYEKEE (reference sequence). With 4 bases clipped from V and 5 bases from J, the junction kept 8 bases outside the gene matches. The CDR3 loop spans 14 amino acids. Full variable domain (rest looked up from reference TRBV5-5 and TRBJ1-1): DAGVTQSPTHLIKTRGQQVTLRCSPISGHKSVSWYQQVLGQGPQFIFQYYEKEERGRGNFPDRFSARQFPNYSSELNVNALLLGDSALYLCASSARQGGTEAFFGQGTRLTVV.

The chain recombines TRBV29-1 with TRBJ1-1; D gene uncertain. V gave up 4 bases and J gave up 3 bases, with 12 bases separating them. The CDR3 has 13 residues. Per germline, CDR1 SQVTM and CDR2 ANQGSEA. The CDR3 DNA follows: TGCAGCGTTGCGGGCCACGGGGACACTGAAGCTTTCTTT. This encodes CSVAGHGDTEAFF. Full variable domain (missing parts from reference TRBV29-1 and TRBJ1-1): SAVISQKPSRDICQRGTSLTIQCQVDSQVTMMFWYRQQPGQSLTLIATANQGSEATYESGFVIDKFPISRPNLTFSTLTVSNMSPEDSSIYLCSVAGHGDTEAFFGQGTRLTVV.

The gene calls are TRBV19 and TRBJ1-4; D is uncertain. Germline values: CDR1 LNHDA, CDR2 SQIVND (reference sequence). CDR3 length: 18 residues. Trimming took off 0 bases at V and 4 bases at J, with 18 bases between the two ends. The CDR3 region is CASSIDHPPRTGNEKLFF. The CDR3 DNA is TGTGCCAGTAGTATAGATCACCCCCCCCGGACGGGTAATGAAAAACTGTTTTTT.

The J gene is TRBJ1-3, the V gene TRBV13; possible D gene TRBD1, 6 bases. Germline CDR1 is PRHDT and CDR2 is FYEKMQ (reference sequence). The CDR3 totals 13 residues. V was pared by 6 bases and J by 7 bases, with 13 bases between. CDR3 region: CASSSGVENTIYF. DNA of the CDR3: TGTGCCAGCAGTTCAGGGGTAGAGAACACCATATATTTT.

The V gene is TRBV6-5, the J gene TRBJ1-1; 7 positions match TRBD1. V lost 6 bases to trimming and J lost 4 bases; unmatched junction nucleotides: 5. The CDR3 consists of 13 residues. The germline V gene encodes CDR1 MNHEY and CDR2 SVGAGI. This CDR3 is CASRAGGGTEAFF. CDR3 in DNA: TGTGCCAGCAGGGCAGGGGGTGGCACTGAAGCTTTCTTT.

This clone was detected a few times. This chain joins TRBV3-1 (or the pseudogene TRBV3-2) and TRBJ1-1; unclear D gene. The length of the CDR3 is 12 residues. The germline V gene has CDR1 LGHDT and CDR2 YNNKEL (reference sequence). The V gene lost 2 bases and the J gene lost 4 bases, with 5 bases spanning the gap. The CDR3 sequence: CASSQLSTEAFF. DNA of the CDR3: TGTGCCAGCAGCCAATTATCCACTGAAGCTTTCTTT.

The chain carries TRBV20-1 and TRBJ1-2; D remains unclear. The V gene lost 8 bases and the J gene lost 8 bases, with 6 bases spanning the gap. The CDR3 length is 8 residues. Looked up from germline, CDR1 is DFQATT and CDR2 is SNEGSKA (reference sequence). In DNA, the CDR3 is TGCAGTCCTCGGGGCTACACCTTC. This translates into CSPRGYTF.

The J gene is TRBJ2-3, the V gene TRBV13; no firm D call. Germline lookup yields CDR1 PRHDT and CDR2 FYEKMQ (reference sequence). Trimming left V 2 bases short and J 2 bases short, with 11 bases between. The CDR3 sequence is 15 residues long. CDR3 region: CASSLIFRFTDTQYF. The CDR3 bases are TGTGCCAGCAGCTTAATTTTCCGGTTCACAGATACGCAGTATTTT.

This clone has only a few counts. CDR3: CASVGQYNEQFF. Written as DNA, the CDR3 is TGTGCCAGCGTAGGGCAGTACAATGAGCAGTTCTTC. V and J are TRBV28 and TRBJ2-1, with unresolved D. V lost 8 bases and J lost 4, with 9 bases in between. The CDR3 runs to 12 residues. Germline V gives CDR1 MDHEN, CDR2 SYDVKM.

This sequence joins TRBV3-1 (or the pseudogene TRBV3-2) and TRBJ2-7, with a tentative D call TRBD1 (5 bases). CDR3 length: 14 amino acids. The germline V gene encodes CDR1 LGHDT and CDR2 YNNKEL (reference sequence). Between the trimmed V and J ends, which lost 0 bases and 3 bases, there was a span of 9 bases. The CDR3 DNA reads as TGTGCCAGCAGCCAAGAAGGTACAGGCTACGAGCAGTACTTC. This gives the protein CASSQEGTGYEQYF.

This clone appeared a few times. This chain links TRBV19 with TRBJ2-1, with TRBD2 matching 9 bases. There are 14 residues in the CDR3. The J segment lost 6 bases and the V segment lost 7 bases, leaving 7 bases of the junction unmatched. Germline CDR1 is LNHDA and CDR2 is SQIVND (reference sequence). CDR3 sequence: CASKERGASNEQFF. DNA for the CDR3: TGTGCCAGTAAAGAGCGGGGGGCTTCCAATGAGCAGTTCTTC.

This clone was observed once. The chain uses TRBV4-1 and TRBJ1-6; no definite D call. CDR1 is MGHRA, CDR2 YSYEKL, per germline. V lost 6 bases and J 7 bases, leaving 19 bases between the germline ends. This CDR3 has 16 amino acids. The CDR3 loop reads CASSADGSGGNSPLHF. As DNA, the CDR3 is TGCGCCAGCAGTGCCGACGGTAGTGGAGGAAATTCACCCCTCCACTTT.

This clone was detected only a few times. Written as DNA, the CDR3 is TGCGCCAGCAGCCAAAAAAAGACAGGGGGCAACACCGGGGAGCTGTTTTTT. It yields the protein CASSQKKTGGNTGELFF. This chain joins TRBV5-1 and TRBJ2-2, with 10 bases fitting TRBD1. V trimming: 4 bases; J trimming: 2 bases; junction bases outside the gene matches: 8. CDR1 and CDR2 from the germline V gene are SGHRS and YFSETQ. This CDR3 contains 17 residues.